This TCR beta chain was found in a study of blood T cell repertoires in COVID-19. Germline V gene sequence: CDR1 MGHRA, CDR2 YSYEKL. V was clipped by 1 base and J by 5 bases; unmatched bases: 10. The length of the CDR3 is 17 residues. Method: immunoSEQ multiplex PCR; TCRdb's copy keeps in-frame clones and lacks some. The table lists around 200,000 clones, 85% of them singletons. The specimen sequenced was PBMCs or T cells enriched from blood (not recorded which). The chain combines TRBV4-1 with TRBJ2-3; TRBD2 aligns across 9 bases. The TCR comes from a middle-aged man who had recovered from COVID-19. The CDR3 nucleotides read TGCGCCAGCAGCCAAGGTCAAGGCGGGAGGGCCGTAGATACGCAGTATTTT. Its translation is CASSQGQGGRAVDTQYF.